The present entry profiles one T cell receptor (beta chain) with its context. The antigen is not known. With 4 bases clipped from V and 4 bases from J, the junction kept 8 bases outside the gene matches. This CDR3 contains 14 residues. Per germline, CDR1 SQVTM and CDR2 ANQGSEA. Unique molecular identifiers were carried by the TCR beta cDNA libraries. Approximately 0.5 million cDNA molecules were recovered from an input of about 0.95 to 11 million T cells. TCRdb ran MiXCR on the PCR reads and lists one entry per CDR3 protein. The sample has hundreds of thousands of distinct CDR3 sequences; about 50% are singletons. This specimen belongs to a study of post-analysis software for immune sequencing data. About the study: Recorded subtypes: relapsing-remitting, secondary progressive, progressive-relapsing; some patients unannotated.

General observations from the study: Elevated frequency relative to controls characterized several TRBV segments in patients, TRBV5-6, TRBV5-1 and TRBV20-1 among them. Patients with multiple sclerosis recorded significantly lower normalized Chao1 diversity than controls, the study found. Pronounced co-clustering by F measure was evident among identically batched samples.

The sequenced material came from blood. The origin of this receptor is a girl under 18 with multiple sclerosis. V and J are TRBV29-1 and TRBJ1-2; TRBD1 matches at 8 bases. CDR3 sequence reads: CSVVLDRDPYGYTF. Here the CDR3 DNA reads TGCAGCGTTGTTCTGGACAGGGATCCCTATGGCTACACCTTC.